These 22 T cell receptor beta chains share one sample of origin, sequenced in a study of CD8 T cells in ankylosing spondylitis. Findings and caveats of the study: Ankylosing spondylitis blood appeared to be characterized by a TCR beta motif of several highly homologous variants.

MiXCR, applied by TCRdb to the 5' RACE reads, yields one record per CDR3 protein. The sample consists of approximately 500,000 distinct CDR3 sequences, 9.5% to 15% of them appearing once. Antigens for these TCRs are unknown. Sequenced input: blood, either unsorted or a sorted T cell fraction (not recorded which). The source of these receptors is a male donor with ankylosing spondylitis.

The table lists this clonotype with a few counts. This sequence joins TRBV6-4 and TRBJ2-3; D is unresolved. V was shortened by 0 bases and J by 3 bases, with 4 bases between the two germline ends. Germline V gene data show CDR1 as MRHNA and CDR2 as SNTAGT. The CDR3 covers 13 residues. CDR3 DNA: TGTGCCAGCAGTGACTCGACGACAGATACGCAGTATTTT. Protein: CASSDSTTDTQYF.

This clonotype appeared a few times. This sequence joins TRBV14 and TRBJ1-1, with TRBD1 matching 7 bases. The J segment lost 5 bases and the V segment lost 2 bases, leaving 2 bases of the junction unmatched. Germline V gives CDR1 SGHDN, CDR2 FVKESK. The CDR3 covers 13 residues. The CDR3 is CASSQMTGTEAFF. The CDR3 DNA is TGTGCCAGCAGCCAAATGACAGGGACTGAAGCTTTCTTT.

V usage is TRBV5-1 and J usage is TRBJ2-3, with D possibly being TRBD1 (6 bases). There are 16 residues in the CDR3. The V gene's germline CDR1 is SGHRS and CDR2 YFSETQ. Trimming left V 4 bases short and J 6 bases short, with 21 bases between. This CDR3 reads CASSPRYGQSSDTQYF. For the CDR3, the DNA is TGCGCCAGCAGCCCCCGTTATGGACAGTCTTCCGATACGCAGTATTTT. Full variable domain (rest looked up from reference TRBV5-1 and TRBJ2-3): KAGVTQTPRYLIKTRGQQVTLSCSPISGHRSVSWYQQTPGQGLQFLFEYFSETQRNKGNFPGRFSGRQFSNSRSEMNVSTLELGDSALYLCASSPRYGQSSDTQYFGPGTRLTVL.

The chain has TRBV7-9 and TRBJ1-6; D might be TRBD1 (6 bases). V lost 2 bases and J lost 8, with 10 bases in between. This CDR3 comprises 14 residues. Germline CDR1 and CDR2: SEHNR and FQNEAQ (reference sequence). The CDR3 nucleotides read TGTGCCAGCAGCTTACAGGGGTATTATTCACCCCTCCACTTT. The encoded protein is CASSLQGYYSPLHF.

The table lists this clonotype with a few counts. In nucleotides, the CDR3 is TGTGCCAGCAGCGTAGAGTGGAGCCCCGGGGAGCTGTTTTTT. It is translated as CASSVEWSPGELFF. The V gene is TRBV9, the J gene TRBJ2-2; D unresolved. Germline CDR1 SGDLS, CDR2 YYNGEE. The CDR3 loop spans 14 amino acids. Trimming cost V 0 bases and J 6 bases, with 9 bases left between them.

This clonotype occurred many times. The gene calls are TRBV7-9 and TRBJ2-5, with D possibly TRBD1 on 6 matching bases. The CDR3 is 16 residues long. Trimming took off 6 bases at V and 4 bases at J, with 21 bases between the two ends. Germline CDR1 SEHNR, CDR2 FQNEAQ (reference sequence). The CDR3: CASSHPGQGFGETQYF. CDR3 nucleotides: TGTGCCAGCAGTCATCCGGGACAAGGGTTTGGAGAGACCCAGTACTTC.

This clonotype was recorded a few times. The chain links TRBV12-3 or TRBV12-4 to TRBJ2-7, with D perhaps matching TRBD1 or TRBD2 (5 bases each). V was pared by 3 bases and J by 2 bases, with 11 bases between. The CDR3 totals 14 residues. The CDR3 here is CASSLYQGAYEQYF. Here the CDR3 DNA reads TGTGCCAGCAGTTTGTACCAGGGAGCCTACGAGCAGTACTTC.

The chain links TRBV6-1 to TRBJ2-1; D tentatively fits TRBD1 or TRBD2 (9 bases each). Germline CDR1 reads MNHNS; CDR2 reads SASEGT. The CDR3 extends over 15 amino acids. Between the trimmed V and J ends, which lost 6 bases and 8 bases, there was a span of 20 bases. CDR3 sequence (DNA): TGTGCCAGCAGCCTAGCGGGACAGGGTGGCGATGAGCAGTTCTTC. As protein: CASSLAGQGGDEQFF.

This clonotype was picked up a small number of times. The chain joins TRBV6-1 to TRBJ2-1; TRBD1 matches at 11 bases. J gave up 7 bases and V 1 base, and 6 bases lay outside the gene matches. The CDR3 runs 16 residues. Germline lookup yields CDR1 MNHNS and CDR2 SASEGT. The CDR3 here is CASSEVAGTGGNEQFF. The CDR3 region has the DNA TGTGCCAGCAGTGAAGTTGCCGGGACAGGGGGTAATGAGCAGTTCTTC.

Ten or more counts support this clonotype. V gene TRBV25-1 combines with J gene TRBJ1-2; TRBD1 matches 7 bases. J lost 6 bases, V lost 4 bases, and 11 bases had no gene match. The length of the CDR3 is 15 residues. CDR1 is MGHDK, CDR2 SYGVNS, per germline. CDR3 sequence (DNA): TGTGCCAGCAGTGCGTGGGACAGTTCGATGGATGGCTACACCTTC. This codes for CASSAWDSSMDGYTF.

The CDR3 is CASSESRLAGSREQYV. For the CDR3, the DNA is TGTGCCAGCAGTGAATCTAGACTAGCGGGAAGTAGAGAGCAGTACGTC. The chain recombines TRBV2 with TRBJ2-7; TRBD2 aligns across 11 bases. Per germline, CDR1 SNHLY and CDR2 FYNNEI. This CDR3 comprises 16 residues. J lost 7 bases, V lost 2 bases, and 10 bases had no gene match.

This clonotype has more than one count but fewer than ten. The chain joins TRBV7-9 to TRBJ2-1; 7 bases fit TRBD2. Germline-derived CDR1 and CDR2 are SEHNR and FQNEAQ (reference sequence). The ends lost 5 bases at V and 4 bases at J; junction bases unmatched: 8. The CDR3 is 15 amino acids. The CDR3 region has the DNA TGTGCCAGCAGCCAGGAGCGGGATGGTTACAATGAGCAGTTCTTC. It encodes CASSQERDGYNEQFF.

The chain combines TRBV4-1 with TRBJ2-5; TRBD2 matches 10 bases. The CDR3 loop spans 16 amino acids. The germline V gene encodes CDR1 MGHRA and CDR2 YSYEKL. V dropped 1 base and J dropped 1; count of bases not matched to a gene: 3. This CDR3 reads CASSQGSGRAQETQYF. DNA for the CDR3: TGCGCCAGCAGCCAAGGAAGCGGGAGGGCCCAAGAGACCCAGTACTTC.

There are many counts of this clonotype. The gene calls are TRBV20-1 and TRBJ1-1, with TRBD1 identical over 7 bases. The junction had 6 bases not matched to a gene; V was cut back by 6 bases and J by 8 bases. Germline V CDR1 and CDR2: DFQATT, SNEGSKA (reference sequence). This CDR3 region has 11 residues. The CDR3 region is CSASQGQEAFF. The CDR3 DNA reads TGCAGTGCCTCTCAGGGACAGGAAGCTTTCTTT.

The V and J genes are TRBV5-1 and TRBJ2-3, with TRBD2 matching 8 bases. CDR1 and CDR2 (germline): SGHRS, YFSETQ. CDR3 size: 15 residues. With V trimmed by 2 bases and J by 6 bases, 8 bases remained unmatched. CDR3 sequence: CASSFQLAVQDTQYF. CDR3 sequence (DNA): TGCGCCAGCAGCTTCCAACTAGCGGTTCAGGATACGCAGTATTTT.

This clonotype has only a few counts. V and J are TRBV5-1 and TRBJ2-5; 11 nucleotides match TRBD2. The CDR3 length is 17 residues. Germline CDR1 SGHRS, CDR2 YFSETQ. Trimming removed 2 bases from V and 5 bases from J; junction bases left unmatched: 11. The CDR3 DNA is TGCGCCAGCAGCTTACTAGCGGGAGCTGGTGCCAGGGAGACCCAGTACTTC. This encodes CASSLLAGAGARETQYF.

Of note for this clonotype: The junction differs from germline at one of its ends, possibly a read error. This chain uses TRBV7-8 with TRBJ2-6; no clear D. The CDR3 runs to 17 residues. CDR1 SGHVS and CDR2 FQNEAQ come from the germline V gene. Here the CDR3 DNA reads TGTGCCAGCACCTTAAGGCAGTTCTACTCTGGGGCCAACGTCCTGACTTTC. This translates into CASTLRQFYSGANVLTF.

This clonotype has at least ten counts. The chain uses TRBV5-1 and TRBJ2-5; D is undetermined. Trimming took off 4 bases at V and 0 bases at J, with 1 base between the two ends. The V gene's germline CDR1 is SGHRS and CDR2 YFSETQ. This CDR3 has 11 amino acids. CDR3 DNA: TGCGCCAGCAGCGACCAAGAGACCCAGTACTTC. This codes for CASSDQETQYF.

This sequence joins TRBV4-2 and TRBJ2-7; 8 bases map to TRBD2. The germline V gene has CDR1 LGHNA and CDR2 YNFKEQ. The CDR3 consists of 14 residues. V was pared by 2 bases and J by 4 bases, with 4 bases of the junction left unmatched. The CDR3 DNA reads TGTGCCAGCAGCCAATTAAGCGGGAGATACGAGCAGTACTTC. Amino acid sequence: CASSQLSGRYEQYF.

As to this clonotype: Being one base from a much bigger clone, this may be a read error. The genes are TRBV6-6 and TRBJ2-7, with a tentative D call TRBD2 (6 bases). This CDR3 has 12 amino acids. Germline V gene sequence: CDR1 MNHNY, CDR2 SVGAGI (reference sequence). CDR3 DNA sequence: TGTCCCAGCAGTCCGGGAGACAGAGAGCAGTACGTC. Its protein is CPSSPGDREQYV.

The V call is TRBV7-9, the J call TRBJ1-1; TRBD1 aligns across 8 bases. This CDR3 is 14 amino acids long. The germline gives CDR1 SEHNR, CDR2 FQNEAQ (reference sequence). With V trimmed by 6 bases and J by 7 bases, 10 bases remained unmatched. CDR3 nucleotide sequence: TGTGCCAGCAGTCCCGGGGACAGGAGCATTGAAGCTTTCTTT. Translation: CASSPGDRSIEAFF.

This clonotype has more than one count but fewer than ten. The chain employs TRBV5-6 and TRBJ2-7; D is perhaps TRBD1 (6 bases). CDR1 and CDR2 from the germline V gene are SGHDT and YYEEEE. The CDR3 spans 15 residues. V was cut by 4 bases and J by 7 bases, with 21 bases left in between. The CDR3 bases are TGTGCCAGCAGCCCCGAGACAGGCCTTTCGTTAGAGCAGTACTTC. Protein: CASSPETGLSLEQYF.